A single sample is the source of the 19 T cell receptor beta chains below, sequenced in a study of T cell clones after liver transplantation. Assay: immunoSEQ multiplex PCR; the TCRdb copy retains only in-frame clones and omits some. The sample shows approximately 68,000 clones, under 90% of them seen only once. Sample: CD4+ T cells from blood, taken before liver transplant. These receptors were taken from a human donor who received a liver transplant.

The CDR3 DNA sequence: TGTGCCAGCAGTTCGGGCTTGCCGTCCAGGGGGCTTAAGTGGGTCCGCTACACCTTC. Its protein product is CASSSGLPSRGLKWVRYTF. The rearrangement uses TRBV27 and TRBJ1-2, with TRBD1 identical over 8 bases. This CDR3 region has 19 residues. Germline CDR1 reads MNHEY; CDR2 reads SMNVEV (reference sequence). V gave up 4 bases and J gave up 9 bases; unmatched junction bases: 25.

The chain recombines TRBV6-1 with TRBJ1-5; possibly TRBD1 for D (6 bases). CDR1 and CDR2 (germline): MNHNS, SASEGT. The CDR3 consists of 16 residues. V gave up 2 bases and J gave up 0 bases, with 11 bases separating them. The CDR3 reads CASSERTDYSNQPQHF. The DNA of the CDR3 is TGTGCCAGCAGTGAAAGGACAGACTATAGCAATCAGCCCCAGCATTTT.

The V gene is TRBV9, the J gene TRBJ2-7; TRBD1 or TRBD2 may be the D gene (5 bases each). Trimming removed 0 bases from V and 5 bases from J, with 12 bases in between. This CDR3 has 14 residues. In germline, CDR1 is SGDLS, CDR2 YYNGEE. CDR3 bases: TGTGCCAGCAGCGTAGGGGGGAGTTTTAACGAGCAGTACTTC. Translating gives CASSVGGSFNEQYF. The whole variable domain, filled in from reference TRBV9 and TRBJ2-7, reads DSGVTQTPKHLITATGQRVTLRCSPRSGDLSVYWYQQSLDQGLQFLIQYYNGEERAKGNILERFSAQQFPDLHSELNLSSLELGDSALYFCASSVGGSFNEQYFGPGTRLTVT.

Details on this clone: This CDR3 is also generated by other DNA sequences in the sample. The chain carries TRBV14 and TRBJ1-2; D remains unclear. The germline V gene has CDR1 SGHDN and CDR2 FVKESK. Trimming left V 1 base short and J 3 bases short, with 9 bases between. The CDR3 covers 14 residues. CDR3 protein: CASSQGGGDYGYTF. CDR3 in DNA: TGTGCCAGCAGCCAAGGAGGTGGTGACTATGGCTACACCTTC.

V and J are TRBV7-2 and TRBJ1-1, with 10 bases that match TRBD1. V gave up 5 bases and J gave up 6 bases; unmatched junction bases: 6. The germline gives CDR1 SGHTA, CDR2 FQGNSA. CDR3 length equals 14 residues. The CDR3 DNA reads as TGTGCCAGCAGCCCCCAGGGACAGGGGTCTGAAGCTTTCTTT. Translating it yields CASSPQGQGSEAFF.

J is TRBJ1-2 and V is TRBV7-8; 8 nucleotides line up with TRBD1. Per the germline V gene, CDR1 is SGHVS and CDR2 is FQNEAQ. V lost 5 bases to trimming and J lost 2 bases; unmatched junction nucleotides: 4. This CDR3 is 14 amino acids long. CDR3 residues: CASSRDRSNYGYTF. Here the CDR3 DNA reads TGTGCCAGCAGCCGGGACAGGTCAAACTATGGCTACACCTTC.

CDR3 coding DNA: TGTGCCAGTAGAGCCGGGAGGGCCACAGATACGCAGTATTTT. It encodes CASRAGRATDTQYF. This chain uses TRBV19 with TRBJ2-3, with 8 nucleotides matching TRBD2. Trimming removed 6 bases from V and 2 bases from J; junction bases left unmatched: 4. The CDR3 runs to 14 residues. In germline, CDR1 is LNHDA, CDR2 SQIVND (reference sequence).

As concerns this clone: A read error may account for a junction end that differs from germline. This chain links TRBV28 with TRBJ2-7; D is possibly TRBD2 (7 bases). Looked up from germline, CDR1 is MDHEN and CDR2 is SYDVKM. The CDR3 runs 11 residues. CDR3 nucleotide sequence: TGTGCCAGCAGTTTTGGGGGGGCTCGGGACTTC. Protein product: CASSFGGARDF.

V and J are TRBV5-6 and TRBJ2-3; no clear D gene. Between the trimmed V and J ends, which lost 0 bases and 0 bases, there was a span of 11 bases. The CDR3 contains 16 residues. Per the germline V gene, CDR1 is SGHDT and CDR2 is YYEEEE. DNA of the CDR3: TGTGCCAGCAGCTTGGAGACCTACTTTAGCACAGATACGCAGTATTTT. Its protein is CASSLETYFSTDTQYF.

The J gene is TRBJ2-1, the V gene TRBV4-2; D tentatively reads TRBD1 or TRBD2 (6 bases each). CDR3 length equals 15 residues. Germline V gene data show CDR1 as LGHNA and CDR2 as YNFKEQ. V lost 4 bases and J lost 4, with 14 bases in between. CDR3 nucleotide sequence: TGTGCCAGCAGCCCCGGGGGCGGTTCTTACAATGAGCAGTTCTTC. Its protein is CASSPGGGSYNEQFF.

The chain recombines TRBV16 with TRBJ2-1; 7 nucleotides agree with TRBD2. The CDR3 has 14 amino acids. The germline V gene has CDR1 KGHSY and CDR2 FQNENV. The ends lost 3 bases at V and 8 bases at J; junction bases unmatched: 7. CDR3 nucleotides: TGTGCCAGCAGCCACCGCGGGAGTAACGATGAGCAGTTCTTC. The encoded protein is CASSHRGSNDEQFF.

This chain uses TRBV6-1 with TRBJ2-3; the D gene could be TRBD1 or TRBD2 (6 bases each). Germline loops: CDR1 MNHNS, CDR2 SASEGT. Trimming removed 4 bases at V and 2 bases at J, with 28 bases between. The CDR3 has 20 residues. CDR3 protein: CASSAHLPRGRSFFTDTQYF. As DNA, the CDR3 is TGTGCCAGCAGTGCCCATCTTCCAAGGGGGAGGTCGTTCTTCACAGATACGCAGTATTTT.

J is TRBJ1-3 and V is TRBV28, with 7 bases that match TRBD1. Germline V gene data show CDR1 as MDHEN and CDR2 as SYDVKM. CDR3 length: 15 amino acids. The V and J ends lost 5 bases and 3 bases, in that order; junction bases with no gene match: 7. CDR3 bases: TGTGCCAGCAGTCTAGACAGGGAAGGTGGAAACACCATATATTTT. Protein sequence: CASSLDREGGNTIYF.

The genes are TRBV30 and TRBJ2-7; D might be TRBD2 (6 bases). CDR1 is GTSNPN, CDR2 SVGIG, per germline (reference sequence). The V end lost 3 bases, the J end lost 2 bases, and 11 bases lay between the germline ends. The CDR3 is 13 residues long. The CDR3 sequence is CAWRSGPPYEQYF. CDR3 nucleotides: TGTGCCTGGAGGAGCGGGCCACCCTACGAGCAGTACTTC.

This chain uses TRBV19 with TRBJ2-7; D not certain. The V end lost 9 bases, the J end lost 2 bases, and 20 bases lay between the germline ends. Germline-derived CDR1 and CDR2 are LNHDA and SQIVND (reference sequence). This CDR3 has 15 amino acids. In nucleotides, the CDR3 is TGTGCCAGCCCGCCCCTGATTATTGCCACCTACGAGCAGTACTTC. Translation: CASPPLIIATYEQYF.

This clone has a single count. V gene TRBV19 combines with J gene TRBJ1-5; possibly TRBD1 for D (6 bases). Germline V gene data show CDR1 as LNHDA and CDR2 as SQIVND (reference sequence). The CDR3 has 15 amino acids. The germline V and J ends were trimmed by 3 bases and 3 bases, with 12 bases remaining between them. CDR3 nucleotides: TGTGCCAGTAGTATGGGTAGGACAGCCAATCAGCCCCAGCATTTT. Translation gives CASSMGRTANQPQHF.

This rearrangement joins TRBV2 to TRBJ2-5; TRBD2 is a possible D gene (6 bases). This CDR3 is built from 14 residues. V was clipped by 8 bases and J by 4 bases, with 17 bases between them. Germline V CDR1 and CDR2: SNHLY, FYNNEI. The CDR3 DNA reads as TGTGCCAGCCTGCCTTCGGAGGGTGGAGAGACCCAGTACTTC. Translated: CASLPSEGGETQYF.

V is TRBV30 and J is TRBJ1-2; D may be TRBD1 (6 bases). The germline CDR1 and CDR2 sequences are GTSNPN and SVGIG (reference sequence). This CDR3 is built from 13 residues. Between the trimmed V and J ends, which lost 0 bases and 3 bases, there was a span of 8 bases. DNA for the CDR3: TGTGCCTGGAGTGTTGGGACACACTATGGCTACACCTTC. Translating it yields CAWSVGTHYGYTF. The variable domain in full, completed from reference TRBV30 and TRBJ1-2, reads SQTIHQWPATLVQPVGSPLSLECTVEGTSNPNLYWYRQAAGRGLQLLFYSVGIGQISSEVPQNLSASRPQDRQFILSSKKLLLSDSGFYLCAWSVGTHYGYTFGSGTRLTVV.

The V and J genes are TRBV7-9 and TRBJ1-2; perhaps TRBD1 as D (6 bases). This CDR3 is 16 amino acids long. Germline CDR1 and CDR2: SEHNR and FQNEAQ (reference sequence). V lost 5 bases to trimming and J lost 8 bases, with 24 bases between them. CDR3 region: CASSHSTGRLSGGYTF. In DNA, the CDR3 is TGTGCCAGCAGCCATAGTACAGGGAGGCTGAGCGGCGGCTACACCTTC.